This TCR beta chain was recovered during a study of shared clonotypes between healthy human individuals. General study findings and limits: Rarefaction showed sorted-subset sequencing was incomplete despite large depth.

Trimming pared 4 bases from V and 7 bases from J, leaving 17 bases between. The length of the CDR3 is 15 residues. Germline-derived CDR1 and CDR2 are MNHEY and SVGAGI. As for this clone: Its antigen is currently unknown.

The method was immunoSEQ multiplex PCR; TCRdb's version includes in-frame clones alone and lacks a portion of them. This sample has roughly 300,000 clones, with roughly 80% found just once. The sequenced sample was memory CD4+ T cells sorted from blood. The subset: CD45RA-negative fraction. The receptor was isolated from a man in his thirties or forties in good health. This chain connects TRBV6-5 to TRBJ1-5; D perhaps matches TRBD1 (5 bases). The CDR3 DNA is TGTGCCAGCAGTTTACGCCAGGGCTGGGGGCAGCCCCAGCATTTT. Translated: CASSLRQGWGQPQHF.